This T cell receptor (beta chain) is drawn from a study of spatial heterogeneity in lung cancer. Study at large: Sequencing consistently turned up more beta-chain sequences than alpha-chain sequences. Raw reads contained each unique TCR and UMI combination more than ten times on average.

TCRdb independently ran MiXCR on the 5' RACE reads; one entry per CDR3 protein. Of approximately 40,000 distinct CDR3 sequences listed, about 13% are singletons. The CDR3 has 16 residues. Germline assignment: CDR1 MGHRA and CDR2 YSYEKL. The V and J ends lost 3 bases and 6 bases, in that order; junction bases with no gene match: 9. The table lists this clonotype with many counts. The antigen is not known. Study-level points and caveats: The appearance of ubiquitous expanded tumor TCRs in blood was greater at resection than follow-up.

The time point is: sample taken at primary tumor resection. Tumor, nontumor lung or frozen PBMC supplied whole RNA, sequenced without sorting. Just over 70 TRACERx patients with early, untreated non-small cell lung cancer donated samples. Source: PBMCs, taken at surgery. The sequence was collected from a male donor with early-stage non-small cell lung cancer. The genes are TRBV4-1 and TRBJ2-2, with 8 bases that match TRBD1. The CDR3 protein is CASSQNLYRGAGELFF. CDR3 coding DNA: TGCGCCAGCAGCCAGAACCTTTACAGGGGGGCCGGGGAGCTGTTTTTT.